The TCR beta chain under discussion was sequenced for a study of cytomegalovirus exposure and HLA in healthy donors. Findings and caveats of the study: Rarity characterized most TCR sequences, yet some public TCRs appeared in many donors. According to the study, approximately 150 TCR beta chains were cytomegalovirus-associated. Some V segments, TRBV6-2 and TRBV6-3 among them, were indistinguishable and were therefore excluded.

V was clipped by 1 base and J by 0 bases, with 15 bases between them. Germline assignment: CDR1 SGHVS and CDR2 FQNEAQ. The CDR3 runs 17 residues. PCR was performed using 60 Vbeta and 13 Jbeta primers. Produced via immunoSEQ multiplex PCR; TCRdb's table is partial and in-frame only. Among 45,000 to 60,000 clones, about 73% were seen once, and the ten largest hold 2.5% to 3%. Comment on this clone: Antigen: not known.

This sequence was found in a man aged 18 to 29 in good health and CMV-seronegative. The V and J genes are TRBV7-8 and TRBJ1-1, with D perhaps TRBD1 (5 bases). Sequenced sample: PBMCs. Here the CDR3 reads CASSLGGRVRMNTEAFF. CDR3 DNA: TGTGCCAGCAGCTTAGGGGGCCGCGTACGCATGAACACTGAAGCTTTCTTT. The variable domain in full, with the rest retrieved from reference TRBV7-8 and TRBJ1-1, is GAGVSQSPRYKVAKRGQDVALRCDPISGHVSLFWYQQALGQGPEFLTYFQNEAQLDKSGLPSDRFFAERPEGSVSTLKIQRTQQEDSAVYLCASSLGGRVRMNTEAFFGQGTRLTVV.